The clone carrying this T cell receptor beta chain came up many times. Individual cDNA molecules were tagged with unique molecular identifiers, the study reported. Each CDR3 protein is one row after TCRdb ran MiXCR on the 5' RACE reads. The sample lists fewer than 80,000 distinct CDR3 sequences; 9.5% were seen once. The source of the sample is a study of early T cells in non-severe SARS-CoV-2 infection. For the study at large: Sequenced bulk RNA came from whole blood that was unsorted, and chains were unpaired.

V was trimmed by 2 bases and J by 5 bases, leaving 12 bases between them. This CDR3 region has 14 residues. Sequencing used whole blood. This TCR was recovered from an adult who was a healthcare worker with PCR-confirmed SARS-CoV-2 infection or an uninfected control (not recorded which). This chain joins TRBV12-3 or TRBV12-4 and TRBJ2-5, with TRBD1 as a possible D gene (6 bases). CDR3 region: CASSLSNRAETQYF. CDR3 DNA sequence: TGTGCCAGCAGTTTAAGCAACAGGGCGGAGACCCAGTACTTC.